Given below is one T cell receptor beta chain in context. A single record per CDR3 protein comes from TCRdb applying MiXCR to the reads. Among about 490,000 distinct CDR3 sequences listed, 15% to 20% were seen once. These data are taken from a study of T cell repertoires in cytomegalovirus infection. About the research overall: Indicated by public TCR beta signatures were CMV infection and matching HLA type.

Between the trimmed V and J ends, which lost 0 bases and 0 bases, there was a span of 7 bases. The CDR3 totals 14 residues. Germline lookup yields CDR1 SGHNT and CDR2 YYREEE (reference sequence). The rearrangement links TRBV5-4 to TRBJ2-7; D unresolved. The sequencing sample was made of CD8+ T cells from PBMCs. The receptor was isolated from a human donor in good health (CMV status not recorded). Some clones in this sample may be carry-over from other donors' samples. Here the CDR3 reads CASSLDAASYEQYF. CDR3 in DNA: TGTGCCAGCAGCTTGGACGCAGCCTCCTACGAGCAGTACTTC.